This TCR beta chain was sequenced for a study of T cell responses to AZD1222 COVID-19 vaccine (dated by TCRdb to the early 2020s). Some background on the complete study: A total of under 250 trial participants underwent TCR sequencing, of whom 207 had received two doses of AZD1222 and 26 had received two doses of the MenACWY control vaccine. Enrollment into the trials was organized by age into subgroups of 18-55, 56-69 and 70-plus years, and those subgroups contained about 160, 30 and 59 TCR-sequenced participants, respectively.

The CDR3 regions of human TCRbeta chains were analyzed by immunosequencing. In the source study's methods: TCRs in the repertoires were matched against a reference library of SARS-CoV-2-specific TCRs that had been generated with the MIRA antigen-specificity platform. Breadth was defined as the fraction of unique TCRs that were SARS-CoV-2-associated. Depth was defined as the fraction of total T cells that were SARS-CoV-2-associated. Using the MIRA data, every spike-specific TCR was mapped to the spike region that the TCR reacted to and assigned to either a CD4 or a CD8 class. Log10-transformed breadth and depth values were compared by one-way ANOVA with Sidak's multiple comparisons tests. The table was pulled from immuneACCESS by TCRdb, which kept in-frame rearrangements only. Such tables lose some clones; where checked, under half of the loss comes from unresolved V genes, and the rest has no known cause. That table gives V, J and clone size, and the DNA gave D and trimming. For this sample there are 150,000 to 200,000 clones; 92% appear just once. The ten largest make up around 1% of the sample.

This specimen's time point label, interpreted: about 28 days (+/-7) after the second vaccine dose. AZD1222 recipients with second doses at about 4 weeks or about 12 weeks were pooled, because spike-specific TCR depth and breadth did not differ between schedules. Samples from vaccinated people were obtained from the UK trials COV001 and COV002, which included a single-blind randomized controlled phase 2/3 trial of AZD1222 (ChAdOx1 nCoV-19) in healthy adults. For TCRbeta chain sequencing, PBMC samples from trial participants were taken at day 0 and at day 28 after the second dose. As to this clone: Its antigen is currently not known. No base qualities exist here, and no much larger clone lies one base off it.

Trimming takes 7 bases from V and 7 bases from J, and the germline ends sit 16 bases apart. Measured from the cysteine to the phenylalanine, the CDR3 is 13 residues long. Just the 39-base CDR3 DNA is kept, in frame starting at base 1. The germline V gene (reference sequence) supplies CDR1 MNHEY and CDR2 SMNVEV. Overall study results and their limits: The whole spike protein was spanned by vaccine-associated CD4 TCRs, and dominant responses were seen in regions 160-218 and 743-854. Conclusions about previously exposed vaccinees were limited because only six or seven AZD1222 recipients were SARS-CoV-2 seropositive at baseline. Reportedly, close to half of the unique spike-specific TCRs recognized epitopes lying outside the regions that are mutated in the B.1.351 and B.1.1.7 variants. After two AZD1222 doses, spike-specific TCR breadth and depth were significantly higher than at day 0 and than in MenACWY recipients. No day 14 peak-response samples were available, so repertoires were characterized only after the peak T cell response. The 56-69-year group was small, and its depth increase did not reach significance, likely because of low power. Participants were mostly white British and included more females than males, and it was suggested by the authors that clonal diversity may have been underestimated.

Sequencing used peripheral blood, obtained 28 days after the second AZD1222 dose. The chain links TRBV27 with TRBJ1-1; the D gene is unclear. This receptor was obtained from an adult who received the AZD1222 COVID-19 vaccine. The DNA is TGTGCCAGCAAAATGTTCCAAGAGGGTGAAGCTTTCTTT. Translated, it gives CASKMFQEGEAFF.